The 20 T cell receptor beta chains reported below all come from one sample, sequenced in a study of control samples from healthy donors and cancer patients. Libraries were prepared by immunoSEQ multiplex PCR; TCRdb keeps only in-frame clonotypes and omits some of them. The table has 75,000 to 100,000 clones, over 85% seen once. The sequencing sample was made of blood. The source of these receptors is a human donor in good health. The donor label of this sample is uncertain.

The chain links TRBV20-1 to TRBJ2-3; D is unclear. Germline V CDR1 and CDR2: DFQATT, SNEGSKA (reference sequence). The CDR3 length is 10 residues. The germline V and J ends were trimmed by 6 bases and 3 bases, with 4 bases remaining between them. The CDR3 region has the DNA TGCAGTGCCCGAACAGATACGCAGTATTTT. Translation gives CSARTDTQYF.

The chain couples TRBV5-1 to TRBJ1-4; D gene uncertain. This CDR3 region has 14 residues. Germline CDR1 reads SGHRS; CDR2 reads YFSETQ. The V gene lost 0 bases and the J gene lost 5 bases, with 8 bases spanning the gap. The CDR3 nucleotides are TGCGCCAGCAGCTTGGAACAAACGAATGAAAAACTGTTTTTT. Protein sequence: CASSLEQTNEKLFF.

This chain's CDR3 is CASSSWGATGQETQYF. In DNA form, the CDR3 reads TGTGCCAGCAGCTCGTGGGGGGCGACAGGACAAGAGACCCAGTACTTC. The chain recombines TRBV5-4 with TRBJ2-5; D may correspond to TRBD1 or TRBD2 (6 bases each). This CDR3 comprises 16 residues. V was shortened by 3 bases and J by 2 bases, with 17 bases between the two germline ends. Germline V gene data show CDR1 as SGHNT and CDR2 as YYREEE (reference sequence).

The rearrangement joins TRBV5-1 to TRBJ1-2, with 9 positions matching TRBD1. Germline lookup yields CDR1 SGHRS and CDR2 YFSETQ. The CDR3 is made up of 14 amino acids. The V gene end was trimmed by 0 bases and the J gene end by 5 bases; junction bases not matched to a gene: 2. The DNA of the CDR3 is TGCGCCAGCAGCTTGGACAGGGGGCCTTATGGCTACACCTTC. Its protein is CASSLDRGPYGYTF.

This clone was detected only once. The genes are TRBV19 and TRBJ1-4; 7 bases line up with TRBD1. CDR1 and CDR2 from the germline V gene are LNHDA and SQIVND (reference sequence). The CDR3 covers 10 residues. This chain's CDR3 is CVHRGEKLFF. Written as DNA, the CDR3 is TGTGTTCACAGGGGCGAAAAACTGTTTTTT.

This chain uses TRBV28 with TRBJ1-5; no definite D call. Trimming left V 4 bases short and J 6 bases short, with 10 bases between. Germline V CDR1 and CDR2: MDHEN, SYDVKM. This CDR3 comprises 13 residues. CDR3 nucleotide sequence: TGTGCCAGCAGTTCCCGCATCCGTCAGCCCCAGCATTTT. Encoded protein: CASSSRIRQPQHF.

The chain is built from TRBV12-3 or TRBV12-4 and TRBJ2-1; D unresolved. The V and J ends lost 2 bases and 8 bases respectively, with 4 bases between them. The CDR3 runs 11 residues. CDR3 DNA sequence: TGTGCCAGCAGTTTACTTGATGAGCAGTTCTTC. This encodes CASSLLDEQFF.

This clone occurred once. The chain employs TRBV5-1 and TRBJ2-7; 7 bases map to TRBD1. CDR1 is SGHRS, CDR2 YFSETQ, per germline. The V gene end was trimmed by 2 bases and the J gene end by 2 bases; junction bases not matched to a gene: 7. CDR3 length: 15 amino acids. The CDR3 sequence is CASSLAGTDPYEQYF. CDR3 DNA: TGCGCCAGCAGCTTAGCCGGGACAGACCCCTACGAGCAGTACTTC.

The chain couples TRBV16 to TRBJ2-3; D might be TRBD2 (6 bases). V lost 2 bases to trimming and J lost 2 bases, with 14 bases between them. Per germline, CDR1 KGHSY and CDR2 FQNENV. The CDR3 consists of 16 residues. CDR3 nucleotide sequence: TGTGCCAGCAGCCAAATCGTGGGGGGTGACACAGATACGCAGTATTTT. It is translated as CASSQIVGGDTDTQYF.

This sequence joins TRBV27 and TRBJ2-1; 9 bases agree with TRBD1. The CDR3 covers 16 residues. V shed 4 bases, J shed 3 bases, and the junction held 7 bases outside the gene matches. Germline loops: CDR1 MNHEY, CDR2 SMNVEV (reference sequence). CDR3 region: CASSSYRGRNYNEQFF. As DNA, the CDR3 is TGTGCCAGCAGTTCCTACAGGGGGCGGAACTACAATGAGCAGTTCTTC.

The genes are TRBV11-2 and TRBJ1-2, with D hard to call. The CDR3 loop spans 15 amino acids. The V end lost 2 bases, the J end lost 5 bases, and 15 bases lay between the germline ends. CDR1 and CDR2 from the germline V gene are SGHAT and FQNNGV. CDR3 sequence reads: CASSLRPPATYGYTF. CDR3 nucleotide sequence: TGTGCCAGCAGCTTACGTCCCCCAGCTACTTATGGCTACACCTTC.

The rearrangement uses TRBV5-6 and TRBJ1-4, with 7 bases lining up with TRBD1. Germline V gives CDR1 SGHDT, CDR2 YYEEEE. The junction had 9 bases not matched to a gene; V was cut back by 3 bases and J by 7 bases. CDR3 length: 15 residues. CDR3 sequence (DNA): TGTGCCAGCAGCTCGGGACAGTTAGGTAGTGAAAAACTGTTTTTT. Its translation is CASSSGQLGSEKLFF.

This chain connects TRBV10-2 to TRBJ2-1; D not resolved. Trimming cost V 3 bases and J 9 bases, with 9 bases left between them. The germline CDR1 and CDR2 sequences are WSHSY and SAAADI. The CDR3 is 12 residues long. In DNA form, the CDR3 reads TGCGCCAGCAGTGAATTTCTGGGTGAGCAGTTCTTC. It encodes CASSEFLGEQFF.

The chain links TRBV11-2 to TRBJ2-5; D possibly matches TRBD1 or TRBD2 (5 bases each). Germline V gives CDR1 SGHAT, CDR2 FQNNGV. Trimming shortened V by 1 base and J by 5 bases, and 14 bases separated the two germline ends. CDR3 length: 15 amino acids. CDR3: CASSLVQGTGETQYF. CDR3 bases: TGTGCCAGCAGCTTAGTTCAGGGTACGGGGGAGACCCAGTACTTC.

This sequence joins TRBV11-2 and TRBJ2-1, with D hard to call. Germline CDR1 is SGHAT and CDR2 is FQNNGV. The CDR3 extends over 11 amino acids. V lost 6 bases and J 8 bases, leaving 8 bases between the germline ends. Here the CDR3 reads CASREGDEQFF. The CDR3 nucleotides read TGTGCCAGCAGGGAAGGTGATGAGCAGTTCTTC.

V is TRBV24-1 and J is TRBJ2-3, with D possibly TRBD1 on 5 matching bases. CDR3 length equals 16 residues. CDR1 is KGHDR, CDR2 SFDVKD, per germline. The germline V and J ends were trimmed by 2 bases and 2 bases, with 13 bases remaining between them. Written as DNA, the CDR3 is TGTGCCACCAGTGATTATCCCAGGGTGAACACAGATACGCAGTATTTT. Encoded protein: CATSDYPRVNTDTQYF.

The count of this clone is one. This sequence joins TRBV3-1 (or the pseudogene TRBV3-2) and TRBJ2-2; no firm D call. Germline V gives CDR1 LGHDT, CDR2 YNNKEL (reference sequence). V lost 1 base and J lost 4, with 10 bases in between. This CDR3 region has 15 residues. DNA for the CDR3: TGTGCCAGCAGCCAAGGGACGTCGCGCACCGGGGAGCTGTTTTTT. Protein sequence: CASSQGTSRTGELFF.

The chain employs TRBV13 and TRBJ1-2; D not certain. This CDR3 is 13 amino acids long. The germline V gene has CDR1 PRHDT and CDR2 FYEKMQ (reference sequence). V was cut by 3 bases and J by 5 bases, with 10 bases left in between. CDR3 residues: CASSFWEEYGYTF. The CDR3 region has the DNA TGTGCCAGCAGCTTCTGGGAGGAGTATGGCTACACCTTC.

This chain links TRBV6-6 with TRBJ1-2, with unresolved D. The CDR3 runs to 15 residues. Germline V gene sequence: CDR1 MNHNY, CDR2 SVGAGI (reference sequence). V was shortened by 5 bases and J by 3 bases, with 16 bases between the two germline ends. This CDR3 reads CASSRSPDRDYGYTF. For the CDR3, the DNA is TGTGCCAGCAGTCGTTCCCCAGACCGGGACTATGGCTACACCTTC.

A single count supports this clone. This sequence joins TRBV18 and TRBJ1-1; no definite D call. Between the trimmed V and J ends, which lost 6 bases and 0 bases, there was a span of 11 bases. Germline values: CDR1 KGHSH, CDR2 LQKENI. CDR3 length equals 14 residues. CDR3 protein: CASSPQSMNTEAFF. For the CDR3, the DNA is TGTGCCAGCTCCCCCCAGAGCATGAACACTGAAGCTTTCTTT.